The sequence of this T cell receptor beta chain was determined in a study of Ad26.COV2.S vaccination and SARS-CoV-2 variants. CDR1 and CDR2 from the germline V gene are SGHAT and FQNNGV. The CDR3 spans 12 residues. V lost 0 bases and J lost 5, with 4 bases in between. As to this clone: The sample holds other DNA sequences that translate to the same CDR3.

Noted treatment: around 19 received Ad26.COV2.S at low or high dose, single or two shots; about 5 received placebo; per-sample allocation not given. Day 63 after the first vaccine or placebo injection was the time point for sampling. Sequencing was performed with immunoSEQ multiplex PCR; in TCRdb, only in-frame clones are kept and a portion is missing. Of 350,000 to 400,000 clones in the sample, less than 90% were seen once. Sequencing was performed on peripheral blood, taken in a trial of Ad26.COV2.S vaccine versus placebo. This TCR derives from a person aged 18-60 years who received the Ad26.COV2.S COVID-19 vaccine or a placebo. The chain recombines TRBV11-2 with TRBJ1-2, with no clear D. The CDR3: CASSLEGYGYTF. The DNA of the CDR3 is TGTGCCAGCAGCTTAGAGGGGTATGGCTACACCTTC.